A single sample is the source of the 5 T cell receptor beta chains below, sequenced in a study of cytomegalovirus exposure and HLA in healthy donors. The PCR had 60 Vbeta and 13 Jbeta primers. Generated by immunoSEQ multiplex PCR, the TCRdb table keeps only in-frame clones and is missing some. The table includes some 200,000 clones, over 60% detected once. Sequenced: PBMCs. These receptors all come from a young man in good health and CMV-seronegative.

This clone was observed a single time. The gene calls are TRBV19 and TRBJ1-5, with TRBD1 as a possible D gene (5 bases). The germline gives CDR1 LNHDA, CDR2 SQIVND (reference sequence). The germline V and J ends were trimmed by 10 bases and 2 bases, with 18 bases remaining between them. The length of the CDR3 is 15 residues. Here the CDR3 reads CATSLPGTGNQPQHF. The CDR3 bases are TGTGCCACCAGCCTCCCAGGGACTGGCAATCAGCCCCAGCATTTT.

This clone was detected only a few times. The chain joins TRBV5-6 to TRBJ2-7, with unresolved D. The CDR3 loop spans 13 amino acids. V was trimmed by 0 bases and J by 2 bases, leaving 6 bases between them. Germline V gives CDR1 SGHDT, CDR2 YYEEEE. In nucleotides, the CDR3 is TGTGCCAGCAGCTTGGTCATCCCCTACGAGCAGTACTTC. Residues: CASSLVIPYEQYF.

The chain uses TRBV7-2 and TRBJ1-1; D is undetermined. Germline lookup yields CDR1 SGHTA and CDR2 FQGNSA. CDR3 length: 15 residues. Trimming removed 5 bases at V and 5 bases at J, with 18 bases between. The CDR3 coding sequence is TGTGCCAGCAGCGGAGAAAATCGAGCTGGTACTGAAGCTTTCTTT. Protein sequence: CASSGENRAGTEAFF.

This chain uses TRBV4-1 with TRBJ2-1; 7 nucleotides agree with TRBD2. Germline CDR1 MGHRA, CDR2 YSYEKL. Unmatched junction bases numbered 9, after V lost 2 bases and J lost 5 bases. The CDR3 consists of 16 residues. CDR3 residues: CASSQLGWLADNEQFF. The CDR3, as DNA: TGCGCCAGCAGCCAACTCGGCTGGCTAGCGGACAATGAGCAGTTCTTC.

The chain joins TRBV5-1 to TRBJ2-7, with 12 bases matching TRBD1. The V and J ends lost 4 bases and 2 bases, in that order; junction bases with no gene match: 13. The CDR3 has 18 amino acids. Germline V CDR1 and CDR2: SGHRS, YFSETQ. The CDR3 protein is CASSPRGTGGVKTYEQYF. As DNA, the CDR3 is TGCGCCAGCAGCCCGAGAGGGACAGGGGGCGTCAAGACCTACGAGCAGTACTTC.